What follows are 21 T cell receptor beta chains derived from one specimen sequenced in a study of post-analysis software for immune sequencing data. Built from TCR beta cDNA, the libraries had unique molecular identifiers in them. TCRdb re-derived calls from the PCR reads in MiXCR, one entry per CDR3 protein. This table has 150,000 to 200,000 distinct CDR3 sequences, around 36% appearing once. Sequencing was performed on blood, taken after autologous hematopoietic stem cell transplantation. The receptors were gathered from a girl aged 5 to 17 with multiple sclerosis.

This clonotype was picked up many times. This sequence joins TRBV20-1 and TRBJ1-2, with 9 bases fitting TRBD1. There are 15 residues in the CDR3. Trimming cost V 1 base and J 2 bases; bases outside gene matches: 5. Germline lookup yields CDR1 DFQATT and CDR2 SNEGSKA (reference sequence). CDR3 sequence reads: CSARAPGQGNYGYTF. CDR3 nucleotides: TGCAGTGCTAGAGCCCCGGGACAGGGCAACTATGGCTACACCTTC.

Remarks on this clonotype: A junction end diverges from the germline sequence, so it may reflect a read error. CDR3 nucleotide sequence: TGTGCTAGCAGCTTGAGGGCGGGAGGGGTTGAGCAGTTCTTC. Its protein product is CASSLRAGGVEQFF. The J gene is TRBJ2-1, the V gene TRBV7-7; 9 nucleotides agree with TRBD2. The CDR3 is made up of 14 amino acids. Per the germline V gene, CDR1 is SSHAT and CDR2 is FNYEAQ (reference sequence).

This clonotype has more than one count but fewer than ten. At one end the junction does not follow the germline gene, possibly because of a read error. The chain carries TRBV7-7 and TRBJ2-1, with 13 bases aligning to TRBD2. Per germline, CDR1 SSHAT and CDR2 FNYEAQ (reference sequence). This CDR3 contains 18 residues. CDR3 sequence: CASSSGTSGIGVYNEQFF. As DNA, the CDR3 is TGTGCTAGCAGCTCCGGGACTAGCGGGATAGGGGTTTACAATGAGCAGTTCTTC.

V gene TRBV10-3 combines with J gene TRBJ2-7; 16 bases match TRBD2. V was clipped by 6 bases and J by 3 bases; unmatched bases: 8. This CDR3 contains 17 residues. Germline assignment: CDR1 ENHRY and CDR2 SYGVKD. The CDR3 region has the DNA TGTGCCATCAGCCCGGGACTAGCGGGAGGGGATCACTACGAGCAGTACTTC. Its translation: CAISPGLAGGDHYEQYF.

This clonotype was picked up a small number of times. V is TRBV20-1 and J is TRBJ2-1, with 14 bases identical to TRBD2. The CDR3 length is 17 residues. Germline V gives CDR1 DFQATT, CDR2 SNEGSKA (reference sequence). V was pared by 3 bases and J by 0 bases, with 4 bases of the junction left unmatched. The CDR3 DNA reads TGCAGTGCTAGCCGACTAGCGGGAGGGAGCTCCTACAATGAGCAGTTCTTC. It specifies CSASRLAGGSSYNEQFF.

This sequence joins TRBV12-3 or TRBV12-4 and TRBJ2-7, with D unresolved. The CDR3 is made up of 15 amino acids. V was trimmed by 3 bases and J by 2 bases, leaving 14 bases between them. The CDR3 spells CASSLMGNPTYEQYF. CDR3 nucleotide sequence: TGTGCCAGCAGTTTGATGGGTAACCCTACCTACGAGCAGTACTTC.

This clonotype was detected ten times or more. The J gene is TRBJ1-1, the V gene TRBV10-2; D gene ambiguous. Deletions cut 6 bases from V and 0 bases from J, with 2 bases between. Looked up from germline, CDR1 is WSHSY and CDR2 is SAAADI. CDR3 length equals 11 residues. DNA of the CDR3: TGCGCCAGCAGGGTGAACACTGAAGCTTTCTTT. It translates to CASRVNTEAFF.

This clonotype was found a few times. This sequence joins TRBV7-2 and TRBJ2-3; TRBD2 matches at 11 bases. CDR3 length: 15 amino acids. Trimming cost V 5 bases and J 8 bases; bases outside gene matches: 9. Germline V gives CDR1 SGHTA, CDR2 FQGNSA. CDR3 residues: CASSPSPGTSGTQYF. CDR3 in DNA: TGTGCCAGCAGCCCTAGCCCGGGGACTAGCGGTACGCAGTATTTT. The full variable domain, in which reference TRBV7-2 and TRBJ2-3 provide the parts outside the CDR3, is GAGVSQSPSNKVTEKGKDVELRCDPISGHTALYWYRQSLGQGLEFLIYFQGNSAPDKSGLPSDRFSAERTGGSVSTLTIQRTQQEDSAVYLCASSPSPGTSGTQYFGPGTRLTVL.

V is TRBV5-1 and J is TRBJ2-3, with D perhaps TRBD2 (7 bases). CDR1 SGHRS and CDR2 YFSETQ come from the germline V gene. This CDR3 has 15 residues. With 4 bases removed from V and 5 bases from J, the gap between germline ends came to 17 bases. CDR3 region: CASSHGGAEEDTQYF. CDR3 DNA: TGCGCCAGCAGCCATGGGGGGGCGGAAGAAGATACGCAGTATTTT.

The chain employs TRBV6-6 and TRBJ1-2; 8 positions agree with TRBD1. Trimming took 0 bases from V and 3 from J; bases not matched to a gene: 9. Germline CDR1 reads MNHNY; CDR2 reads SVGAGI (reference sequence). The CDR3 is made up of 17 amino acids. The CDR3 loop is CASSYSRLRGLDYGYTF. CDR3 nucleotide sequence: TGTGCCAGCAGTTACTCGAGACTCAGGGGGCTAGACTATGGCTACACCTTC.

This clonotype was found a few times. The rearrangement links TRBV29-1 to TRBJ2-7; no clear D. V lost 6 bases, J lost 0 bases, and 6 bases lay in between. CDR1 and CDR2 from the germline V gene are SQVTM and ANQGSEA. The CDR3 runs 11 residues. This CDR3 is CSVIRSYEQYF. For the CDR3, the DNA is TGCAGCGTCATACGCTCCTACGAGCAGTACTTC.

This clonotype was counted between two and nine times. The rearrangement links TRBV24-1 to TRBJ2-1; TRBD2 matches 7 bases. CDR3 size: 16 residues. Losses at the gene ends were 4 bases for V and 7 bases for J; bases not matched to a gene: 12. Looked up from germline, CDR1 is KGHDR and CDR2 is SFDVKD. The CDR3 here is CATSEFGGGLGNEQFF. CDR3 coding DNA: TGTGCCACCAGTGAATTCGGGGGAGGGCTAGGGAATGAGCAGTTCTTC.

This clonotype was counted between two and nine times. V and J are TRBV29-1 and TRBJ1-2, with 8 positions matching TRBD1. The V gene end was trimmed by 5 bases and the J gene end by 6 bases; junction bases not matched to a gene: 8. This CDR3 has 13 amino acids. Germline CDR1 is SQVTM and CDR2 is ANQGSEA. This chain's CDR3 is CSVPLRTGHGYTF. As DNA, the CDR3 is TGCAGCGTTCCCCTCCGGACAGGGCATGGCTACACCTTC. The full variable domain, with the rest looked up from reference TRBV29-1 and TRBJ1-2, is SAVISQKPSRDICQRGTSLTIQCQVDSQVTMMFWYRQQPGQSLTLIATANQGSEATYESGFVIDKFPISRPNLTFSTLTVSNMSPEDSSIYLCSVPLRTGHGYTFGSGTRLTVV.

This clonotype was seen at least ten times. The V and J genes are TRBV29-1 and TRBJ2-3; TRBD2 agrees at 9 bases. Germline loops: CDR1 SQVTM, CDR2 ANQGSEA. V shed 4 bases and J 2 bases; nucleotides not matched to a gene: 4. This CDR3 comprises 14 residues. The chain's CDR3 is CSVAREGLTDTQYF. As DNA, the CDR3 is TGCAGCGTTGCGCGGGAGGGCCTCACAGATACGCAGTATTTT.

V gene TRBV20-1 combines with J gene TRBJ2-2, with 11 positions matching TRBD1. The CDR3 totals 18 residues. V lost 2 bases to trimming and J lost 2 bases; unmatched junction nucleotides: 10. Germline V gene lookup returns CDR1 DFQATT and CDR2 SNEGSKA (reference sequence). The CDR3 coding sequence is TGCAGTGCTAGACCTCCTACCGGGACAGGGGGTAACACCGGGGAGCTGTTTTTT. Its translation is CSARPPTGTGGNTGELFF.

This clonotype was seen a few times. This chain connects TRBV20-1 to TRBJ2-3; 12 bases agree with TRBD2. The ends lost 1 base at V and 3 bases at J; junction bases unmatched: 5. CDR3 length: 16 amino acids. Per germline, CDR1 DFQATT and CDR2 SNEGSKA (reference sequence). The CDR3 region is CSARALAGGRTDTQYF. As DNA, the CDR3 is TGCAGTGCTAGAGCGCTAGCGGGAGGGAGAACAGATACGCAGTATTTT.

This chain's CDR3 is CASSLRPMGVATQYF. The DNA of the CDR3 is TGTGCCAGCAGTTTAAGACCGATGGGAGTTGCTACGCAGTATTTT. The V and J genes are TRBV27 and TRBJ2-3, with a weak D call TRBD2 (5 bases). Trimming pared 2 bases from V and 8 bases from J, leaving 17 bases between. Germline CDR1 reads MNHEY; CDR2 reads SMNVEV (reference sequence). The CDR3 runs to 15 residues.

In this sample, this clonotype turned up a few times. A junction end diverges from the germline sequence, so it may reflect a read error. The chain recombines TRBV7-7 with TRBJ2-1; tentatively, D is TRBD1 (5 bases). Looked up from germline, CDR1 is SSHAT and CDR2 is FNYEAQ (reference sequence). CDR3 length: 13 amino acids. CDR3 DNA sequence: TGTGCTAGCAGCTTCAGTAGGGGTAATGAGCAGTTCTTC. This translates into CASSFSRGNEQFF.

Only a few counts were recorded for this clonotype. The chain employs TRBV4-1 and TRBJ1-2; TRBD1 is a possible D gene (6 bases). Germline loops: CDR1 MGHRA, CDR2 YSYEKL. CDR3 length: 14 amino acids. V was cut by 4 bases and J by 2 bases, with 11 bases left in between. The CDR3 sequence is CASSLTGPNYGYTF. For the CDR3, the DNA is TGCGCCAGCAGCCTAACAGGGCCCAACTATGGCTACACCTTC.

This CDR3 is CASSLHETGDSPLHF. The CDR3 nucleotides read TGTGCCAGCAGCTTACATGAGACAGGGGATTCACCCCTCCACTTT. The rearrangement joins TRBV11-2 to TRBJ1-6; 8 bases fit TRBD1. Germline CDR1 reads SGHAT; CDR2 reads FQNNGV. V shed 2 bases, J shed 8 bases, and the junction held 5 bases outside the gene matches. The CDR3 has 15 amino acids.

The chain is built from TRBV9 and TRBJ2-7; the D gene is possibly TRBD1 (7 bases). The ends were cut back, 4 bases at V and 0 bases at J, with 17 bases in the middle. The CDR3 totals 16 residues. The V gene's germline CDR1 is SGDLS and CDR2 YYNGEE. CDR3 protein: CASSTGPGDSSYEQYF. The CDR3 nucleotides are TGTGCCAGCAGCACCGGGCCGGGGGACAGCTCCTACGAGCAGTACTTC.